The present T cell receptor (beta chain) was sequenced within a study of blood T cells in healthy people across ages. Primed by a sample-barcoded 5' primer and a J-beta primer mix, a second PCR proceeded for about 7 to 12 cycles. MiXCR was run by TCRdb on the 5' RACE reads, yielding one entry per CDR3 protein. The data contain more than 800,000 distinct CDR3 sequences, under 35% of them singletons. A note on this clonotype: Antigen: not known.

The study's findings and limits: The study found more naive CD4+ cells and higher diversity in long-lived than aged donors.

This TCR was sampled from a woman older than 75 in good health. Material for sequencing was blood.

CDR3 sequence reads: CAWSGLRGDYGYTF. Here the CDR3 DNA reads TGTGCCTGGAGTGGGTTAAGAGGGGACTATGGCTACACCTTC. V usage is TRBV30 and J usage is TRBJ1-2; possible D gene TRBD1, 5 bases. The ends were cut back, 1 base at V and 3 bases at J, with 12 bases in the middle. The CDR3 length is 14 residues. Germline CDR1 reads GTSNPN; CDR2 reads SVGIG (reference sequence).